These T cell receptor beta chains were read from a single sample in a study of long-term antiretroviral therapy in people with HIV. Clones were sequenced by immunoSEQ multiplex PCR, and TCRdb holds only the in-frame ones, with some missing. The sample holds around 40,000 clones, around nine tenths seen once. The sample was unsorted PBMCs, taken 0.1 years before starting antiretroviral therapy. The receptors come from a woman in her fifties or sixties with HIV. Both conserved end residues are part of each CDR3. The order of the fields is V gene, J gene, clone size, D gene, CDR3 DNA, CDR3 protein. A D gene is named only where the DNA matches it firmly. The size entry is marked missing in some rows and otherwise reads once, few, many or a size class.

>TRBV19|TRBJ2-2|NA|TRBD2
TGTGCCAGTCAGGGGCGGGGGGCGAACACCGGGGAGCTGTTTTTT
CASQGRGANTGELFF
>TRBV19|TRBJ2-7|NA|TRBD2
TGTGCCAGTAGCAGACTAGCGGGGGACTCCTACGAGCAGTACTTC
CASSRLAGDSYEQYF
>TRBV6-1|TRBJ2-7|NA|NA
TGTGCCAGCAGTGATATAGCAGGCGACTACATCTCCTACGAGCAGTACTTC
CASSDIAGDYISYEQYF
>TRBV5-1|TRBJ2-3|few|NA
TGCGCCAGCAGCTTGGAGGCGGACGGGACAGATACGCAGTATTTT
CASSLEADGTDTQYF
>TRBV11-2|TRBJ2-5|NA|NA
TGTGCCAGCAGCTTAGGGGGCGTAGGGGGGCGCCAAGAGACCCAGTACTTC
CASSLGGVGGRQETQYF
>TRBV5-1|TRBJ2-2|NA|TRBD2
TGCGCCAGCAGCTCTAGCGGGGGGGCGAACACCGGGGAGCTGTTTTTT
CASSSSGGANTGELFF
>TRBV5-6|TRBJ1-4|NA|TRBD1
TGTGCCAGCAGCACACAGGGGGGAGGTGAAAAACTGTTTTTT
CASSTQGGGEKLFF
>TRBV6-1|TRBJ1-3|NA|NA
TGTGCCAGCAGTGAACTCAGGGACTCTGGAAACACCATATATTTT
CASSELRDSGNTIYF
>TRBV5-1|TRBJ1-1|few|NA
TGCGCCAGCAGCTTGGAGAGGGATACTGAAGCTTTCTTT
CASSLERDTEAFF
>TRBV6-6|TRBJ1-5|few|NA
TGTGCCAGCAGTTACAGGGTCTACCAGCCCCAGCATTTT
CASSYRVYQPQHF
>TRBV5-5|TRBJ1-2|NA|TRBD1
TGTGCCAGCAGCTTGGATCCAGGGACAGTTCTAGCTGGCTACACCTTC
CASSLDPGTVLAGYTF
>TRBV7-8|TRBJ2-7|NA|TRBD1
TGTGCCAGCAGCCTGGGGACAGCTCACTCCTACGAGCAGTACTTC
CASSLGTAHSYEQYF
>TRBV7-2|TRBJ2-5|NA|NA
TGTGCCAGCAGCTTAGCTACGGGGGCAGGAGAGACCCAGTACTTC
CASSLATGAGETQYF
>TRBV14|TRBJ1-6|NA|NA
TGTGCCAGCAGCCAAGATTTGGTAATTAATTCACCCCTCCACTTT
CASSQDLVINSPLHF
>TRBV13|TRBJ2-7|NA|TRBD1
TGTGCCAGCAGCTTCGGACAGGGGGCGAGAGAGCAGTACTTC
CASSFGQGAREQYF
>TRBV6-4|TRBJ2-7|NA|TRBD1
TGTGCCAGCAGTCGGGACAGGGGGTACGAGCAGTACTTC
CASSRDRGYEQYF
>TRBV18|TRBJ2-3|NA|NA
TGTGCCAGCTCCCTGGACGACACAGATACGCAGTATTTT
CASSLDDTDTQYF
>TRBV10-3|TRBJ2-5|NA|NA
TGTGCCATCAGTGAGTCGAGAGGGGGGTCCCAAGAGACCCAGTACTTC
CAISESRGGSQETQYF
>TRBV30|TRBJ1-3|NA|TRBD1
TGTGCCTGGAACGGACAGGCTGGAAACACCATATATTTT
CAWNGQAGNTIYF
>TRBV19|TRBJ1-4|NA|NA
TGTGCCAGTAGTCCTAGCGAGGGGCGCGGAATTTTT
CASSPSEGRGIF
>TRBV5-6|TRBJ2-7|NA|NA
TGTGCCAGCAGCGCGGCAAGCGGCCGCGAGCAGTACTTC
CASSAASGREQYF
>TRBV7-9|TRBJ1-4|NA|TRBD1
TGTGCCAGCAGCTCTTTGGACAGGGGGCACGAAAAACTGTTTTTT
CASSSLDRGHEKLFF
>TRBV19|TRBJ1-5|NA|NA
TGTGCCAGTATCGCGGACGGCTATAGCAATCAGCCCCAGCATTTT
CASIADGYSNQPQHF
>TRBV7-2|TRBJ1-2|once|NA
TGTGCCAGCAGCTTAGTCCAGGGAGGACCATGGCGGGATGGCTACACCTTC
CASSLVQGGPWRDGYTF
>TRBV6-4|TRBJ2-3|NA|TRBD2
TGTGCCAGCAGTGCCGATAGCGGGGGTCGGGTCGGTACGCAGTATTTT
CASSADSGGRVGTQYF
>TRBV7-9|TRBJ1-6|NA|NA
TGTGCCGGCCGCAGAGAAAATTCACCCCTCCACTTT
CAGRRENSPLHF
>TRBV27|TRBJ1-4|NA|NA
TGTGCCAGCAGTCAACAGACAGGAGCGACGAATGAAAAACTGTTTTTT
CASSQQTGATNEKLFF
>TRBV19|TRBJ1-4|NA|NA
TGTGCCAGTAGTATGCCAGACGTTAATGAAAAACTGTTTTTT
CASSMPDVNEKLFF
>TRBV2|TRBJ2-2|NA|TRBD1
TGTGCCAGCAGTCGCCGGGGACAGGGGTTCGCCGGGGAGCTGTTTTTT
CASSRRGQGFAGELFF
>TRBV7-9|TRBJ1-1|NA|NA
TGTGCCAGCAGCGGCGGTCGGACGTTTAGGGGGGTGAACACTGAAGCTTTCTTT
CASSGGRTFRGVNTEAFF
>TRBV10-3|TRBJ2-7|NA|TRBD1
TGTGCCATCAGTGGGACAGGGGGGACCTACGAGCAGTACTTC
CAISGTGGTYEQYF
>TRBV5-6|TRBJ1-6|NA|NA
TGTGCCAGCAGCTTGGGAGGGAAGAATTCACCCCTCCACTTT
CASSLGGKNSPLHF
>TRBV6-5|TRBJ2-5|NA|NA
TGTGCCAGCAGTTACTCTGGCTCTACCGAGACCCAGTACTTC
CASSYSGSTETQYF
>TRBV7-3|TRBJ2-7|NA|TRBD2
TGTGCCAGCAGCTCCCCGGGGGGTGAGCAGTACTTC
CASSSPGGEQYF
>TRBV4-1|TRBJ1-1|NA|NA
TGCGCCAGCAGCCCCAACGGGGTGAACACTGAAGCTTTCTTT
CASSPNGVNTEAFF
>TRBV30|TRBJ1-3|NA|TRBD1
TGTGCCTGGAGTGGGACAGGTGGTGGAAACACCATATATTTT
CAWSGTGGGNTIYF
>TRBV7-9|TRBJ1-2|NA|NA
TGTGCCAGCAGCTTAGCTGTGGGCAATGGCTACACCTTC
CASSLAVGNGYTF
>TRBV6-1|TRBJ1-3|NA|TRBD1
TGTGCCAGCAGTGAAATCTCCCCAATTACCGACAGGGAGTATTTT
CASSEISPITDREYF
>TRBV19|TRBJ1-2|NA|NA
TGTGCCAGTAGCCTGGGGGAGGGTGATGGCTACACCTTC
CASSLGEGDGYTF
>TRBV5-1|TRBJ2-7|NA|TRBD2
TGCGCCAGCAGCGGACTAGCGGGGCACGACGAGCAGTACTTC
CASSGLAGHDEQYF
>TRBV2|TRBJ2-7|medium-sized|NA
TGTGCCAGCAGTGGTGTAAGGGGCTACTCCTACGAGCAGTACTTC
CASSGVRGYSYEQYF
>TRBV11-3|TRBJ2-1|NA|TRBD2
TGTGCCAGCAGCTTAGCGGGGGGGCCCCGGGAGCAGTTCTTC
CASSLAGGPREQFF
>TRBV5-4|TRBJ2-7|NA|TRBD2
TGTGCCAGCAGCCCCGCGGGGGGCTCCTACGAGCAGTACTTC
CASSPAGGSYEQYF
>TRBV5-8|TRBJ2-3|NA|NA
TGTGCCAGCAGCCTCGGACTCTCCACAGATACGCAGTATTTT
CASSLGLSTDTQYF
>TRBV30|TRBJ2-1|NA|NA
TGTGCCTGGAGTGTACGGCTCTACAATGAGCAGTTCTTC
CAWSVRLYNEQFF
>TRBV6-6|TRBJ1-2|few|TRBD1
TGTGCCAGCAGTTACCCCGGGACAGCCGATGGCTACACCTTC
CASSYPGTADGYTF
>TRBV7-6|TRBJ1-6|NA|NA
TGTGCCAGCAGCTTAGCCCCTTACACCGATTCACCCCTCCACTTT
CASSLAPYTDSPLHF
>TRBV9|TRBJ2-2|NA|NA
TGTGCCAGCAGCGTTGGGCGGGTAGCTGGCATCGGGGAGCTGTTTTTT
CASSVGRVAGIGELFF
>TRBV4-2|TRBJ1-1|NA|TRBD1
TGTGCCAGCAGCCAAGATCCCGGACAGGGGGCGACAGCTTTCTTT
CASSQDPGQGATAFF
>TRBV2|TRBJ1-1|few|TRBD1
TGTGCCAGCGCGGACAGGGGGCAGAGCACTGAAGCTTTCTTT
CASADRGQSTEAFF
>TRBV7-6|TRBJ2-1|once|NA
TGTGCCAGCAGCTTAGTAGCACGTGGCTCTTACAATGAGCAGTTCTTC
CASSLVARGSYNEQFF
>TRBV28|TRBJ1-2|NA|TRBD1
TGTGCCAGCAGTTCCTCGACAGGGTGGAACTATGGCTACACCTTC
CASSSSTGWNYGYTF
>TRBV5-1|TRBJ2-7|NA|NA
TGCGCCAGCAGCGGTTTGGATCCCGCTTACGAGCAGTACTTC
CASSGLDPAYEQYF
>TRBV11-3|TRBJ2-3|NA|TRBD1
TGTGCCAGCAGCCTACAGGGGAAGGAGACAGATACGCAGTATTTT
CASSLQGKETDTQYF